This T cell receptor (beta chain) was captured by sequencing in a study of blood T cell repertoires in COVID-19. Repertoires were generated with immunoSEQ multiplex PCR, while TCRdb's copy carries only in-frame clones and drops some. The data contain about 380,000 clones, about 90% of them singletons. Comment on this clone: Germline and junction disagree at one end, which may indicate a read error. Within the sample, other DNA sequences also encode this same CDR3.

Per germline, CDR1 SGHRS and CDR2 YFSETQ. The CDR3 loop spans 14 amino acids. The sequenced sample was PBMCs or T cells enriched from blood (not recorded which). This sequence joins TRBV5-1 and TRBJ1-1; no reliable D call. The sequence was collected from a woman aged 25 to 39 who had recovered from COVID-19. CDR3 sequence: CASSPTPVNTEAFF. Written as DNA, the CDR3 is TGCGCCAGCAGCCCGACACCAGTGAACACTGAAGCTTTTTTT.